One sample yielded the 20 T cell receptor beta chains listed below, sequenced in a study of technical replicates of blood from a few donors (dated by TCRdb to about 2017). The library was built by means of the immunoSEQ multiplex PCR assay. TCRdb retrieved this table from immuneACCESS and kept in-frame rearrangements only. Not all clones are present; in checked studies, unresolved V genes account for under half, and no reason is known for the remainder. The sample yields under 85,000 clones; 93% were counted once. The top ten clones comprise less than 0.3% of the sample. Sequencing was done on a sample of T cells isolated from PBMCs. The receptors come from a human donor in good health.

V gene TRBV15 combines with J gene TRBJ1-2; 9 positions agree with TRBD1. CDR3 length: 16 residues. The germline CDR1 and CDR2 sequences are LNHNV and YYDKDF (reference sequence). V lost 5 bases and J lost 6; bases outside the gene matches: 13. This CDR3 is CATSSRSGTGINGYTF. In DNA, the CDR3 is TGTGCCACCAGCTCCCGTTCCGGGACAGGGATCAATGGCTACACCTTC.

This clone has just one count. The chain is built from TRBV4-1 and TRBJ2-1; TRBD2 is a possible D gene (6 bases). The CDR3 loop spans 16 amino acids. Per the germline V gene, CDR1 is MGHRA and CDR2 is YSYEKL. The V and J ends lost 0 bases and 4 bases respectively, with 13 bases between them. The CDR3 protein is CASSQEVSGSYNEQFF. The CDR3, as DNA: TGCGCCAGCAGCCAAGAGGTCAGCGGGTCTTACAATGAGCAGTTCTTC.

The rearrangement joins TRBV7-6 to TRBJ2-3; D possibly corresponds to TRBD2 (6 bases). This CDR3 is built from 14 residues. Germline lookup yields CDR1 SGHVS and CDR2 FNYEAQ. This CDR3 reads CTAGRPLSTDTQYF. For the CDR3, the DNA is TGTACGGCGGGGCGACCGTTAAGCACAGATACGCAGTATTTT.

This clone was counted a single time. The chain has TRBV7-9 and TRBJ2-1; TRBD2 aligns across 8 bases. The junction had 14 bases not matched to a gene; V was cut back by 5 bases and J by 2 bases. This CDR3 contains 18 residues. Germline V gene lookup returns CDR1 SEHNR and CDR2 FQNEAQ (reference sequence). The DNA for the CDR3 is TGTGCCAGCAGCGGCCGGGGGGAGGGAGCGGGGGCCTACAATGAGCAGTTCTTC. Its protein product is CASSGRGEGAGAYNEQFF.

This chain joins TRBV18 and TRBJ2-7; D is possibly TRBD1 (5 bases). Germline V gene lookup returns CDR1 KGHSH and CDR2 LQKENI. This CDR3 spans 15 amino acids. With 3 bases removed from V and 3 bases from J, the gap between germline ends came to 15 bases. The CDR3 coding sequence is TGTGCCAGCTCACCTCCCGTGACAGCCTTCTACGAGCAGTACTTC. Amino acid sequence: CASSPPVTAFYEQYF.

This rearrangement joins TRBV4-1 to TRBJ2-3; D call uncertain. The V end was cut by 4 bases, the J end by 2 bases, with 4 bases between. Germline-derived CDR1 and CDR2 are MGHRA and YSYEKL. There are 12 residues in the CDR3. CDR3 loop: CASSLNTDTQYF. CDR3 nucleotides: TGCGCCAGCAGCCTCAACACAGATACGCAGTATTTT.

V is TRBV6-6 and J is TRBJ2-7; perhaps TRBD1 as D (6 bases). Germline V gene data show CDR1 as MNHNY and CDR2 as SVGAGI (reference sequence). This CDR3 region has 15 residues. V was cut by 3 bases and J by 4 bases, with 16 bases left in between. The CDR3 DNA is TGTGCCAGCAGTTATCCGAAACAGGGTCGATACGAGCAGTACTTC. This sequence encodes CASSYPKQGRYEQYF.

The rearrangement joins TRBV6-1 to TRBJ1-2, with 8 bases lining up with TRBD1. V shed 5 bases, J shed 5 bases, and the junction held 4 bases outside the gene matches. Germline lookup yields CDR1 MNHNS and CDR2 SASEGT. The CDR3 is made up of 13 amino acids. DNA of the CDR3: TGTGCCAGCAGTTTACAGGGGGTTTATGGCTACACCTTC. It yields the protein CASSLQGVYGYTF.

V and J are TRBV7-9 and TRBJ2-7, with D uncertain. From germline, CDR1 is SEHNR and CDR2 FQNEAQ (reference sequence). The length of the CDR3 is 13 residues. Trimming shortened V by 5 bases and J by 2 bases, and 10 bases separated the two germline ends. The CDR3 DNA reads TGTGCCAGCAGCCCACCGGGTCCCTACGAGCAGTACTTC. Amino acids: CASSPPGPYEQYF.

The chain carries TRBV30 and TRBJ2-7; 8 bases line up with TRBD1. V trimming: 3 bases; J trimming: 6 bases; junction bases outside the gene matches: 4. The CDR3 runs 12 residues. Germline lookup yields CDR1 GTSNPN and CDR2 SVGIG (reference sequence). In DNA form, the CDR3 reads TGTGCCTGGAGCTGGGACAGGTCCGAGCAGTACTTC. Translated, it gives CAWSWDRSEQYF.

This CDR3 is CASGQAGGEIAEAFF. DNA for the CDR3: TGTGCTAGTGGCCAGGCCGGGGGGGAGATCGCTGAAGCTTTCTTT. J is TRBJ1-1 and V is TRBV12-5; TRBD1 is a possible D gene (5 bases). Germline V gene sequence: CDR1 LGHNT, CDR2 FRNRAP. The CDR3 has 15 amino acids. V lost 6 bases, J lost 6 bases, and 20 bases lay in between. The whole variable domain, remainder taken from reference TRBV12-5 and TRBJ1-1, is DARVTQTPRHKVTEMGQEVTMRCQPILGHNTVFWYRQTMMQGLELLAYFRNRAPLDDSGMPKDRFSAEMPDATLATLKIQPSEPRDSAVYFCASGQAGGEIAEAFFGQGTRLTVV.

J is TRBJ1-2 and V is TRBV5-1; TRBD1 might be the D (5 bases). V was clipped by 0 bases and J by 4 bases, with 10 bases between them. The CDR3 runs to 14 residues. Germline V gene lookup returns CDR1 SGHRS and CDR2 YFSETQ. The CDR3 DNA sequence: TGCGCCAGCAGCTTGGTGGGGCAGATCTATGGCTACACCTTC. Its translation: CASSLVGQIYGYTF.

The CDR3: CASSTGDQPQHF. CDR3 coding DNA: TGTGCCAGTTCGACAGGGGACCAGCCCCAGCATTTT. The J gene is TRBJ1-5, the V gene TRBV28, with 8 positions matching TRBD1. Germline CDR1 reads MDHEN; CDR2 reads SYDVKM. The CDR3 extends over 12 amino acids. Trimming removed 9 bases from V and 7 bases from J; junction bases left unmatched: 5.

The CDR3 sequence is CASSPLGSGNNDEQFF. In DNA form, the CDR3 reads TGTGCCAGCAGTCCCTTGGGTAGCGGGAATAACGATGAGCAGTTCTTC. The chain couples TRBV27 to TRBJ2-1, with TRBD2 matching over 8 bases. Looked up from germline, CDR1 is MNHEY and CDR2 is SMNVEV (reference sequence). With 5 bases clipped from V and 8 bases from J, the junction kept 14 bases outside the gene matches. The CDR3 runs 16 residues.

This rearrangement joins TRBV7-3 to TRBJ1-1; D unclear. V was shortened by 4 bases and J by 0 bases, with 6 bases between the two germline ends. The CDR3 contains 13 residues. From germline, CDR1 is SGHTA and CDR2 FQGTGA. The CDR3 spells CASSSTMNTEAFF. DNA for the CDR3: TGTGCCAGCAGCTCCACAATGAACACTGAAGCTTTCTTT.

The chain carries TRBV11-1 and TRBJ2-5, with unresolved D. The CDR3 is made up of 13 amino acids. Germline lookup yields CDR1 SGHAT and CDR2 FQDESV (reference sequence). Deletions cut 3 bases from V and 3 bases from J, with 8 bases between. CDR3: CASSFQREETQYF. In nucleotides, the CDR3 is TGTGCCAGCAGCTTCCAGCGCGAAGAGACCCAGTACTTC. The complete variable domain, with remaining parts taken from reference TRBV11-1 and TRBJ2-5, reads EAEVAQSPRYKITEKSQAVAFWCDPISGHATLYWYRQILGQGPELLVQFQDESVVDDSQLPKDRFSAERLKGVDSTLKIQPAELGDSAMYLCASSFQREETQYFGPGTRLLVL.

This chain links TRBV19 with TRBJ2-3; 14 bases line up with TRBD2. CDR1 and CDR2 (germline): LNHDA, SQIVND (reference sequence). The CDR3 contains 18 residues. The junction had 12 bases not matched to a gene; V was cut back by 7 bases and J by 3 bases. The CDR3 DNA sequence: TGTGCCAGTACCAATCCGGGACTAGCGGGAGAGGGGACAGATACGCAGTATTTT. Protein: CASTNPGLAGEGTDTQYF. Supplemented by reference TRBV19 and TRBJ2-3, the full variable domain reads DGGITQSPKYLFRKEGQNVTLSCEQNLNHDAMYWYRQDPGQGLRLIYYSQIVNDFQKGDIAEGYSVSREKKESFPLTVTSAQKNPTAFYLCASTNPGLAGEGTDTQYFGPGTRLTVL.

J is TRBJ2-7 and V is TRBV29-1, with TRBD2 identical over 8 bases. This CDR3 contains 13 residues. The V gene end was trimmed by 3 bases and the J gene end by 1 base; junction bases not matched to a gene: 2. CDR1 is SQVTM, CDR2 ANQGSEA, per germline. CDR3 residues: CSVEAGGSYEQYF. CDR3 bases: TGCAGCGTTGAGGCGGGAGGTTCCTACGAGCAGTACTTC.

This clone occurred once. The chain joins TRBV27 to TRBJ2-3; TRBD2 might be the D (6 bases). The CDR3 covers 16 residues. Germline values: CDR1 MNHEY, CDR2 SMNVEV (reference sequence). Trimming pared 5 bases from V and 2 bases from J, leaving 17 bases between. The CDR3 here is CASSRLPGLSTDTQYF. The CDR3 bases are TGTGCCAGCAGTCGTCTTCCGGGACTCTCCACAGATACGCAGTATTTT.

CDR3 residues: CAISELAGFTDTQYF. The CDR3 DNA follows: TGTGCCATCAGTGAACTAGCGGGATTCACAGATACGCAGTATTTT. J is TRBJ2-3 and V is TRBV10-3, with 10 bases identical to TRBD2. Germline CDR1 and CDR2: ENHRY and SYGVKD. This CDR3 is 15 amino acids long. The V and J ends lost 3 bases and 2 bases, in that order; junction bases with no gene match: 2.